What follows are 29 T cell receptor beta chains derived from one specimen sequenced in a study of T cell responses to AZD1222 COVID-19 vaccine. Produced via immunoSEQ multiplex PCR; TCRdb's table is partial and in-frame only. The sample consists of fewer than 150,000 clones, 89% of them appearing once. The specimen was peripheral blood, collected 28 days after the second AZD1222 dose. These receptors were collected from an adult who received the AZD1222 COVID-19 vaccine.

The V and J genes are TRBV7-7 and TRBJ2-3; perhaps TRBD1 as D (6 bases). With 1 base removed from V and 0 bases from J, the gap between germline ends came to 8 bases. The CDR3 runs to 15 residues. In germline, CDR1 is SSHAT, CDR2 FNYEAQ (reference sequence). The CDR3 DNA is TGTGCCAGCAGCTTAGGGACAGCCAGCACAGATACGCAGTATTTT. It codes for CASSLGTASTDTQYF.

The gene calls are TRBV6-5 and TRBJ2-4; TRBD1 matches at 8 bases. V lost 5 bases to trimming and J lost 3 bases; unmatched junction nucleotides: 6. Germline assignment: CDR1 MNHEY and CDR2 SVGAGI. The CDR3 is made up of 15 amino acids. The CDR3 DNA reads TGTGCCAGCAGTCGGACAGGGATAGGCAAAAACATTCAGTACTTC. Protein sequence: CASSRTGIGKNIQYF.

The V and J genes are TRBV28 and TRBJ1-2, with D perhaps matching TRBD1 (5 bases). The CDR3 extends over 15 amino acids. Looked up from germline, CDR1 is MDHEN and CDR2 is SYDVKM. V was trimmed by 5 bases and J by 7 bases, leaving 20 bases between them. The CDR3 sequence is CASSRRGTSRRGYTF. CDR3 bases: TGTGCCAGCAGTCGCCGGGGGACCTCAAGACGTGGCTACACCTTC.

This chain links TRBV7-9 with TRBJ2-2; tentatively, D is TRBD1 (6 bases). Germline assignment: CDR1 SEHNR and CDR2 FQNEAQ (reference sequence). The ends were cut back, 6 bases at V and 6 bases at J, with 23 bases in the middle. The CDR3 runs to 17 residues. The CDR3 nucleotides are TGTGCCAGCAGACAGACAGGATCGGGGCTGTGGGCCGGGGAGCTGTTTTTT. Protein product: CASRQTGSGLWAGELFF.

The chain has TRBV7-2 and TRBJ1-2, with D unclear. CDR3 length: 13 amino acids. The V end lost 0 bases, the J end lost 8 bases, and 10 bases lay between the germline ends. CDR1 and CDR2 from the germline V gene are SGHTA and FQGNSA. CDR3 nucleotides: TGTGCCAGCAGCTTAGCACGGGGTGCGGGCTACACCTTC. It codes for CASSLARGAGYTF. The full variable domain, its missing parts supplied by reference TRBV7-2 and TRBJ1-2, is GAGVSQSPSNKVTEKGKDVELRCDPISGHTALYWYRQSLGQGLEFLIYFQGNSAPDKSGLPSDRFSAERTGGSVSTLTIQRTQQEDSAVYLCASSLARGAGYTFGSGTRLTVV.

V is TRBV29-1 and J is TRBJ2-5; D perhaps matches TRBD1 (7 bases). The CDR3 is 14 amino acids. V dropped 6 bases and J dropped 2 bases, with 16 bases sitting between them. CDR1 is SQVTM and CDR2 is ANQGSEA in the germline V gene. CDR3 amino acids: CSVGGQGVQETQYF. Here the CDR3 DNA reads TGCAGCGTCGGAGGGCAGGGGGTTCAAGAGACCCAGTACTTC.

This sequence joins TRBV19 and TRBJ1-5; D possibly corresponds to TRBD1 (5 bases). CDR1 LNHDA and CDR2 SQIVND come from the germline V gene (reference sequence). With 1 base removed from V and 4 bases from J, the gap between germline ends came to 14 bases. CDR3 length: 16 amino acids. CDR3 protein: CASSIAQVSGNQPQHF. CDR3 DNA sequence: TGTGCCAGTAGTATAGCACAGGTCTCTGGGAATCAGCCCCAGCATTTT.

The J gene is TRBJ2-2, the V gene TRBV5-1; D remains unclear. This CDR3 region has 14 residues. The germline V and J ends were trimmed by 3 bases and 0 bases, with 6 bases remaining between them. Germline-derived CDR1 and CDR2 are SGHRS and YFSETQ. The CDR3 DNA reads TGCGCCAGCAGCTCCTACACGAACACCGGGGAGCTGTTTTTT. Amino acids: CASSSYTNTGELFF. Variable domain in full (rest from reference TRBV5-1 and TRBJ2-2): KAGVTQTPRYLIKTRGQQVTLSCSPISGHRSVSWYQQTPGQGLQFLFEYFSETQRNKGNFPGRFSGRQFSNSRSEMNVSTLELGDSALYLCASSSYTNTGELFFGEGSRLTVL.

This clone was counted once. The chain joins TRBV4-3 to TRBJ1-3, with unresolved D. Germline loops: CDR1 LGHNA, CDR2 YSLEER. The CDR3 length is 15 residues. V was trimmed by 1 base and J by 2 bases, leaving 9 bases between them. The CDR3 is CASSQGVGTGNTIYF. The CDR3 DNA reads as TGCGCCAGCAGCCAAGGGGTGGGTACTGGAAACACCATATATTTT.

The V and J genes are TRBV27 and TRBJ2-5; D is unresolved. Per the germline V gene, CDR1 is MNHEY and CDR2 is SMNVEV (reference sequence). V was pared by 5 bases and J by 5 bases, with 21 bases between. The CDR3 extends over 16 amino acids. CDR3 DNA: TGTGCCAGCAGTCCATTGGGTCTAGGCCCCTTTGAGACCCAGTACTTC. Protein sequence: CASSPLGLGPFETQYF.

This clone was recorded only once. Other nucleotide sequences in the sample specify the same CDR3. This chain connects TRBV20-1 to TRBJ1-2; no firm D call. This CDR3 has 10 residues. From germline, CDR1 is DFQATT and CDR2 SNEGSKA (reference sequence). With 6 bases removed from V and 2 bases from J, the gap between germline ends came to 4 bases. The CDR3 bases are TGCAGTGCGGGGAACTATGGCTACACCTTC. It codes for CSAGNYGYTF.

V and J are TRBV27 and TRBJ2-4; 10 nucleotides match TRBD2. V gave up 2 bases and J gave up 0 bases; unmatched junction bases: 4. CDR3 length: 17 residues. Germline V gene data show CDR1 as MNHEY and CDR2 as SMNVEV (reference sequence). CDR3 coding DNA: TGTGCCAGCAGTTTAACTAGCGGGACGTTAGCCAAAAACATTCAGTACTTC. Protein product: CASSLTSGTLAKNIQYF.

The chain links TRBV11-1 to TRBJ2-4, with 7 bases aligning to TRBD1. The CDR3 length is 16 residues. Germline V lookup: CDR1 SGHAT, CDR2 FQDESV (reference sequence). J gave up 8 bases and V 1 base, and 11 bases lay outside the gene matches. This chain's CDR3 is CASSLGWQGDLDIQYF. The DNA for the CDR3 is TGTGCCAGCAGCTTAGGATGGCAGGGGGATTTAGACATTCAGTACTTC. Together with reference TRBV11-1 and TRBJ2-4, the CDR3 gives the full variable domain: EAEVAQSPRYKITEKSQAVAFWCDPISGHATLYWYRQILGQGPELLVQFQDESVVDDSQLPKDRFSAERLKGVDSTLKIQPAELGDSAMYLCASSLGWQGDLDIQYFGAGTRLSVL.

J is TRBJ1-5 and V is TRBV9; TRBD1 aligns across 7 bases. Germline CDR1 is SGDLS and CDR2 is YYNGEE. Unmatched junction bases numbered 6, after V lost 5 bases and J lost 1 base. This CDR3 contains 15 residues. The CDR3 reads CASRDRSGSNQPQHF. CDR3 coding DNA: TGTGCCAGCAGGGACAGGTCAGGAAGCAATCAGCCCCAGCATTTT.

V usage is TRBV11-2 and J usage is TRBJ1-2, with a tentative D call TRBD1 (5 bases). Germline CDR1 SGHAT, CDR2 FQNNGV. CDR3 length equals 13 residues. With 0 bases removed from V and 11 bases from J, the gap between germline ends came to 13 bases. This CDR3 reads CASSLDWDVGYTF. The CDR3 DNA reads as TGTGCCAGCAGCTTAGATTGGGACGTCGGATACACCTTC.

This clone has only a few counts. This chain connects TRBV7-2 to TRBJ1-5; D is ambiguous. The ends were cut back, 5 bases at V and 1 base at J, with 3 bases in the middle. Germline V gene data show CDR1 as SGHTA and CDR2 as FQGNSA. The CDR3 is made up of 12 amino acids. Here the CDR3 DNA reads TGTGCCAGCAGCGTAAGCAATCAGCCCCAGCATTTT. This sequence encodes CASSVSNQPQHF.

The rearrangement uses TRBV7-2 and TRBJ2-1, with 9 bases lining up with TRBD1. The germline V gene encodes CDR1 SGHTA and CDR2 FQGNSA. V dropped 3 bases and J dropped 4; count of bases not matched to a gene: 4. CDR3 length: 15 amino acids. The CDR3 region has the DNA TGTGCCAGCAGCTTCCAGACAGGGGGGTACAATGAGCAGTTCTTC. Translating it yields CASSFQTGGYNEQFF.

The CDR3 nucleotides read TGTGCCAGCAGCCCCGTAGCTAGCGGCTCCTACAATGAGCAGTTCTTC. It yields the protein CASSPVASGSYNEQFF. The rearrangement uses TRBV4-2 and TRBJ2-1; 7 bases match TRBD2. Germline loops: CDR1 LGHNA, CDR2 YNFKEQ. The ends lost 4 bases at V and 0 bases at J; junction bases unmatched: 6. The CDR3 has 16 amino acids.

The rearrangement joins TRBV18 to TRBJ2-2; TRBD2 is a possible D gene (5 bases). Germline V gene data show CDR1 as KGHSH and CDR2 as LQKENI. The length of the CDR3 is 16 residues. V was pared by 3 bases and J by 0 bases, with 11 bases between. The CDR3 region is CASSPGLVANTGELFF. For the CDR3, the DNA is TGTGCCAGCTCACCCGGACTGGTGGCGAACACCGGGGAGCTGTTTTTT.

The J gene is TRBJ1-4, the V gene TRBV28, with D unclear. Germline V gene sequence: CDR1 MDHEN, CDR2 SYDVKM. Trimming left V 6 bases short and J 8 bases short, with 16 bases between. The CDR3 length is 14 residues. The CDR3 spells CASSKEPSLEKLFF. Written as DNA, the CDR3 is TGTGCCAGCAGCAAAGAGCCAAGTCTGGAAAAACTGTTTTTT.

This clone was detected only once. The chain employs TRBV5-1 and TRBJ1-1; TRBD1 matches at 8 bases. Trimming cost V 0 bases and J 5 bases; bases outside gene matches: 12. Germline assignment: CDR1 SGHRS and CDR2 YFSETQ. The CDR3 runs to 17 residues. CDR3 in amino acids: CASSLGGTGQRGTEAFF. As DNA, the CDR3 is TGCGCCAGCAGCTTGGGAGGGACAGGTCAAAGGGGAACTGAAGCTTTCTTT.

V and J are TRBV3-1 (or the pseudogene TRBV3-2) and TRBJ2-4; D tentatively fits TRBD1 or TRBD2 (6 bases each). Germline CDR1 LGHDT, CDR2 YNNKEL (reference sequence). V gave up 4 bases and J gave up 3 bases, with 10 bases separating them. There are 14 residues in the CDR3. CDR3 sequence (DNA): TGTGCCAGCAGCCGGGGGGCGAGCAAAAACATTCAGTACTTC. Protein sequence: CASSRGASKNIQYF.

This clone was observed a single time. The rearrangement uses TRBV2 and TRBJ1-5, with 7 bases matching TRBD1. This CDR3 has 13 amino acids. CDR1 is SNHLY and CDR2 is FYNNEI in the germline V gene. V dropped 3 bases and J dropped 7; count of bases not matched to a gene: 3. The DNA for the CDR3 is TGTGCCAGCAGTGACGAGGGGGCACAGCCCCAGCATTTT. It translates to CASSDEGAQPQHF.

The chain uses TRBV29-1 and TRBJ2-1; 14 positions match TRBD2. This CDR3 comprises 16 residues. The junction had 13 bases not matched to a gene; V was cut back by 7 bases and J by 8 bases. Germline V CDR1 and CDR2: SQVTM, ANQGSEA. CDR3 sequence (DNA): TGCAGCGGTCAAGGGACTAGCGGGAGTAGCGACGATGAGCAGTTCTTC. This encodes CSGQGTSGSSDDEQFF.

The V gene is TRBV6-2 or TRBV6-3, the J gene TRBJ1-1; tentatively, D is TRBD1 (5 bases). Germline-derived CDR1 and CDR2 are MNHEY and SVGEGT. The CDR3 length is 11 residues. V lost 5 bases to trimming and J lost 5 bases, with 6 bases between them. DNA for the CDR3: TGTGCCAGCAGTCAGGGAACTGAAGCTTTCTTT. This encodes CASSQGTEAFF.

The chain joins TRBV10-3 to TRBJ2-5, with D maybe TRBD1 (5 bases). The CDR3 has 11 residues. Germline V gene sequence: CDR1 ENHRY, CDR2 SYGVKD. V dropped 10 bases and J dropped 3 bases, with 9 bases sitting between them. CDR3 in DNA: TGTGCCACTTCCAGGGAAGAGACCCAGTACTTC. This gives the protein CATSREETQYF.

V usage is TRBV4-3 and J usage is TRBJ1-2, with D possibly TRBD1 on 6 matching bases. The CDR3 is 14 residues long. V lost 3 bases, J lost 8 bases, and 16 bases lay in between. Germline-derived CDR1 and CDR2 are LGHNA and YSLEER. CDR3 loop: CASSQPGTQMGYTF. Here the CDR3 DNA reads TGCGCCAGCAGCCAGCCCGGGACACAGATGGGCTACACCTTC.

In its sample, this clone was seen once. This chain joins TRBV2 and TRBJ2-5; D is undetermined. The germline V gene encodes CDR1 SNHLY and CDR2 FYNNEI. The CDR3 runs 12 residues. V gave up 6 bases and J gave up 5 bases, with 10 bases separating them. For the CDR3, the DNA is TGTGCCAGCAGGACGGATAGGGAGACCCAGTACTTC. Its translation is CASRTDRETQYF.

The V call is TRBV18, the J call TRBJ1-4; 8 bases agree with TRBD1. The junction had 10 bases not matched to a gene; V was cut back by 0 bases and J by 7 bases. The CDR3 is 17 amino acids. From germline, CDR1 is KGHSH and CDR2 LQKENI. CDR3 nucleotides: TGTGCCAGCTCACCACCTATTAAGGGACAGGTCGTTGAAAAACTGTTTTTT. It translates to CASSPPIKGQVVEKLFF. Full variable domain (remainder filled in from reference TRBV18 and TRBJ1-4): NAGVMQNPRHLVRRRGQEARLRCSPMKGHSHVYWYRQLPEEGLKFMVYLQKENIIDESGMPKERFSAEFPKEGPSILRIQQVVRGDSAAYFCASSPPIKGQVVEKLFFGSGTQLSVL.